Each of the 4 T cell receptor beta chains below was sequenced from the same sample in a study of shared clonotypes between healthy human individuals (dated by TCRdb to about 2020). The method was the immunoSEQ multiplex PCR assay. The source is immuneACCESS, and TCRdb retained only in-frame sequences with V and J called. Part of the clones is not carried over; for the studies checked, unresolved V genes explain less than half of this, and the remainder is unexplained. The sample records about 2.3 million clones, 85% to 95% of which are singletons. About 0.41% of the sample lies in the top ten. Sequencing was carried out using naive CD4+ T cells from PBMCs. This sample's cell subset or site label indicates: CD45RA+ positively selected. The receptors come from a man between 18 and 35 years old in good health. Some clones in this sample may be carry-over from other donors' samples.

V gene TRBV2 combines with J gene TRBJ2-5, with D possibly TRBD2 on 6 matching bases. CDR3 length: 15 residues. The germline V gene has CDR1 SNHLY and CDR2 FYNNEI. Trimming shortened V by 2 bases and J by 5 bases, and 15 bases separated the two germline ends. CDR3 sequence (DNA): TGTGCCAGCAGTGAATCTTGGGGGGAAGGGGAGACCCAGTACTTC. This codes for CASSESWGEGETQYF.

The J gene is TRBJ2-5, the V gene TRBV9; 11 nucleotides match TRBD1. In germline, CDR1 is SGDLS, CDR2 YYNGEE. J gave up 5 bases and V 0 bases, and 9 bases lay outside the gene matches. CDR3 length equals 17 residues. The CDR3 region is CASSVGFGQGARETQYF. For the CDR3, the DNA is TGTGCCAGCAGCGTAGGGTTTGGACAGGGGGCCAGGGAGACCCAGTACTTC.

The chain employs TRBV27 and TRBJ2-1, with 8 positions matching TRBD2. There are 18 residues in the CDR3. The trim removed 2 bases at V and 4 bases at J, leaving 13 bases unmatched. Germline values: CDR1 MNHEY, CDR2 SMNVEV (reference sequence). The CDR3 DNA reads TGTGCCAGCAGTTTAAGGCCGAGCGGGAGACTTAAATACAATGAGCAGTTCTTC. Protein: CASSLRPSGRLKYNEQFF.

The chain employs TRBV28 and TRBJ1-5, with D perhaps TRBD1 (5 bases). The ends were cut back, 5 bases at V and 1 base at J, with 12 bases in the middle. The CDR3 length is 15 residues. The germline V gene has CDR1 MDHEN and CDR2 SYDVKM. Here the CDR3 DNA reads TGTGCCAGCAGTCCCCCGGGACCCAGCAATCAGCCCCAGCATTTT. Translated, it gives CASSPPGPSNQPQHF.